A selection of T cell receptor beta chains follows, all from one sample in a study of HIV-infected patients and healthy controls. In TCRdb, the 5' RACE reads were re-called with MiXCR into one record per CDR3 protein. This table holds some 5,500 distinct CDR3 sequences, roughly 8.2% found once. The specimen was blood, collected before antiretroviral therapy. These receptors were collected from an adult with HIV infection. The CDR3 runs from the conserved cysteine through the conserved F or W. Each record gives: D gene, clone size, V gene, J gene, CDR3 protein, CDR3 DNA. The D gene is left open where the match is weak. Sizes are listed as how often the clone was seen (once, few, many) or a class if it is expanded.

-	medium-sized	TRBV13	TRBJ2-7	CASGSVSYEQYF	TGTGCCAGCGGGAGTGTCTCCTACGAGCAGTACTTC
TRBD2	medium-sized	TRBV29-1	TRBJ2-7	CSVAGTSGYEQYF	TGCAGCGTCGCCGGGACTAGCGGCTACGAGCAGTACTTC
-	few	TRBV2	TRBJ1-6	CASSGSSYNSPLHF	TGTGCCAGCAGTGGCAGCTCCTATAATTCACCCCTCCACTTT
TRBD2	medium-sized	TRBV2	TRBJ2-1	CASRDIAGLYNEQFF	TGTGCCAGCAGGGATATAGCGGGCCTCTACAATGAGCAGTTCTTC
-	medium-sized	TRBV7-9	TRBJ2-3	CASSYRQALFTDTQYF	TGTGCCAGCAGCTACAGACAGGCCCTCTTCACAGATACGCAGTATTTT
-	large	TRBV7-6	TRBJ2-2	CATIGTGELFF	TGTGCCACCATTGGGACCGGGGAGCTGTTTTTT
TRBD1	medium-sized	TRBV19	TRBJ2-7	CASRRQGFVGEQYF	TGTGCCAGTAGGAGACAGGGATTCGTGGGCGAGCAGTACTTC
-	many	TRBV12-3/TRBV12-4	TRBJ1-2	CASSLTGTARYGYTF	TGTGCCAGCAGTTTGACCGGGACTGCTCGCTATGGCTACACCTTC
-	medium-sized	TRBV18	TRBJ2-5	CASSLDIQETQYF	TGTGCCAGCTCACTGGACATACAAGAGACCCAGTACTTC
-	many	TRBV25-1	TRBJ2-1	CASANREAYNNEQFF	TGTGCCAGCGCAAACCGGGAAGCTTACAACAATGAGCAGTTCTTC
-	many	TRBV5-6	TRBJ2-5	CASSPDSVWERGSQYF	TGTGCCAGCAGCCCCGACAGCGTCTGGGAAAGAGGGTCCCAGTACTTC
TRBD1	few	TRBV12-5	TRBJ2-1	CASGLATGTGNNEQFF	TGTGCTAGTGGTTTGGCCACCGGGACAGGGAACAATGAGCAGTTCTTC
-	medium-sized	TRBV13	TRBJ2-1	CASSFRRSSYNEQFF	TGTGCCAGCAGCTTTAGACGGAGCTCCTACAATGAGCAGTTCTTC
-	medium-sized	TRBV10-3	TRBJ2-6	CAISESSPGANVLTF	TGTGCCATCAGTGAGTCTAGTCCTGGGGCCAACGTCCTGACTTTC
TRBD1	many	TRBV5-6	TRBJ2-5	CASSLRTGTGTETQYF	TGTGCCAGCAGCTTACGGACCGGGACAGGGACCGAGACCCAGTACTTC
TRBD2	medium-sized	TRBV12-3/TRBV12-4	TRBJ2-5	CASSLLAGVETQYF	TGTGCCAGCAGCTTACTAGCGGGAGTTGAGACCCAGTACTTC
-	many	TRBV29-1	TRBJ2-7	CSVEDPGTYEQYF	TGCAGCGTTGAAGATCCAGGGACCTACGAGCAGTACTTC
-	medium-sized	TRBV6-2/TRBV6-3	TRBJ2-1	CASSYPYNEQFF	TGTGCCAGCAGTTACCCCTACAATGAGCAGTTCTTC
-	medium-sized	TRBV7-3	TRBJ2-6	CASSTKRSGANVLTF	TGTGCCAGCAGCACCAAAAGGTCTGGGGCCAACGTCCTGACTTTC
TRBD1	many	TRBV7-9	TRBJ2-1	CASSRPGQGHNEQFF	TGTGCCAGCAGCCGACCGGGACAGGGCCACAATGAGCAGTTCTTC
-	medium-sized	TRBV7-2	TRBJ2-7	CASSLEVRDEQYF	TGTGCCAGCAGCTTAGAGGTCAGGGACGAGCAGTACTTC
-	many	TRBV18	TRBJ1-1	CASSPTNTEAFF	TGTGCCAGCTCACCAACTAACACTGAAGCTTTCTTT
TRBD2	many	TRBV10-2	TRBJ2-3	CASSESGGAAHTDTQYF	TGCGCCAGCAGTGAGAGCGGGGGGGCAGCGCACACAGATACGCAGTATTTT
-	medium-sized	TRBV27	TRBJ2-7	CASSPGGSSEQYF	TGTGCCAGCAGCCCTGGGGGGTCAAGCGAGCAGTACTTC
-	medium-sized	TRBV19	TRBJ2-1	CASSYYYNEQFF	TGTGCCAGTAGTTATTACTACAATGAGCAGTTCTTC
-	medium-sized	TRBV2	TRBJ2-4	CASLGHRENIQYF	TGTGCCAGCTTGGGACACAGGGAAAACATTCAGTACTTC
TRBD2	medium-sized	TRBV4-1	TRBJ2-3	CASSQGGTSGLTDTQYF	TGCGCCAGCAGCCAAGGGGGGACTAGCGGCCTCACAGATACGCAGTATTTT
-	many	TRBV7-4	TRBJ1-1	CASSPPRTANTEAFF	TGTGCCAGCAGCCCGCCGCGGACGGCGAACACTGAAGCTTTCTTT
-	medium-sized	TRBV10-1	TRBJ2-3	CASSEYSGTDTQYF	TGCGCCAGCAGTGAGTACAGCGGCACAGATACGCAGTATTTT